Each of the 12 T cell receptor beta chains below was sequenced from the same sample in a study of blood T cells in healthy people across ages. With a J-beta primer mix and a sample-barcoded 5' primer, a second PCR ran about 6 to 11 cycles. TCRdb passed the 5' RACE reads through MiXCR, listing each CDR3 protein once. Among more than 1 million distinct CDR3 sequences listed, under 45% were seen once. Material: blood. The receptors originated from a woman between 55 and 75 years old in good health.

This clonotype was observed a handful of times. The V call is TRBV29-1, the J call TRBJ2-7; TRBD2 matches 14 bases. The CDR3 runs 17 residues. J gave up 3 bases and V 1 base, and 8 bases lay outside the gene matches. Germline loops: CDR1 SQVTM, CDR2 ANQGSEA. CDR3 in amino acids: CSVEAPGLAGAIYEQYF. The CDR3 DNA sequence: TGCAGCGTTGAAGCCCCGGGACTAGCGGGAGCGATCTACGAGCAGTACTTC.

The chain has TRBV30 and TRBJ2-3; D not resolved. Germline assignment: CDR1 GTSNPN and CDR2 SVGIG (reference sequence). The CDR3 totals 12 residues. Deletions cut 3 bases from V and 10 bases from J, with 14 bases between. The CDR3 here is CAWRAFGGPQYF. CDR3 sequence (DNA): TGTGCCTGGAGAGCCTTTGGTGGACCGCAGTATTTT.

The chain uses TRBV6-5 and TRBJ2-1; no reliable D call. V was trimmed by 2 bases and J by 7 bases, leaving 9 bases between them. The CDR3 has 13 amino acids. Germline V CDR1 and CDR2: MNHEY, SVGAGI. Here the CDR3 DNA reads TGTGCCAGCAGTTACGATCAGATAAATGAGCAGTTCTTC. As protein: CASSYDQINEQFF.

This chain links TRBV12-3 or TRBV12-4 with TRBJ2-7, with a weak D call TRBD1 (5 bases). The CDR3 is made up of 17 amino acids. Trimming cost V 5 bases and J 2 bases, with 22 bases left between them. CDR3 protein: CASSQSPPLDITYEQYF. The CDR3 DNA is TGTGCCAGCAGTCAAAGCCCCCCTCTGGACATCACCTACGAGCAGTACTTC.

This clonotype turned up a few times. V is TRBV4-1 and J is TRBJ2-3, with 8 bases identical to TRBD2. V lost 5 bases, J lost 7 bases, and 17 bases stayed unmatched. The germline gives CDR1 MGHRA, CDR2 YSYEKL. CDR3 length equals 17 residues. CDR3 in DNA: TGCGCCAGCAGCGAGCGGACTAGCCAGGGGTCCATGAATACGCAGTATTTT. Translating gives CASSERTSQGSMNTQYF.

The chain carries TRBV5-1 and TRBJ2-5; 10 bases agree with TRBD2. CDR3 length: 13 amino acids. Germline lookup yields CDR1 SGHRS and CDR2 YFSETQ. With V trimmed by 4 bases and J by 6 bases, 3 bases remained unmatched. This chain's CDR3 is CASSPGLAKTQYF. CDR3 DNA sequence: TGCGCCAGCAGCCCGGGACTAGCGAAGACCCAGTACTTC.

This clonotype came up once. The chain joins TRBV28 to TRBJ2-1; TRBD1 matches 7 bases. The junction had 8 bases not matched to a gene; V was cut back by 6 bases and J by 3 bases. CDR1 and CDR2 (germline): MDHEN, SYDVKM. This CDR3 is 15 amino acids long. The chain's CDR3 is CASRLQGDLYNEQFF. In DNA, the CDR3 is TGTGCCAGCAGGTTGCAGGGGGATCTCTACAATGAGCAGTTCTTC.

The DNA of the CDR3 is TGTGCCACCAGTGGCGAGGGGGGCTACACCTTC. Protein product: CATSGEGGYTF. This sequence joins TRBV24-1 and TRBJ1-2; tentatively, D is TRBD1 (5 bases). V dropped 5 bases and J dropped 8 bases, with 8 bases sitting between them. The germline V gene encodes CDR1 KGHDR and CDR2 SFDVKD. There are 11 residues in the CDR3.

The chain recombines TRBV14 with TRBJ2-5; a weak D match, TRBD2 (6 bases). V was shortened by 0 bases and J by 9 bases, with 14 bases between the two germline ends. This CDR3 region has 14 residues. Germline CDR1 and CDR2: SGHDN and FVKESK. The CDR3 sequence is CASSQEKGLWPQYF. CDR3 coding DNA: TGTGCCAGCAGCCAAGAAAAGGGACTCTGGCCCCAGTACTTC.

The chain combines TRBV2 with TRBJ2-3, with D tentatively TRBD2 (5 bases). Germline loops: CDR1 SNHLY, CDR2 FYNNEI. The CDR3 extends over 16 amino acids. Trimming stripped 9 bases from V and 6 bases from J, with 25 bases between. The CDR3 is CARRTPWRVGADTQYF. Here the CDR3 DNA reads TGTGCCAGAAGGACTCCTTGGCGGGTGGGCGCGGATACGCAGTATTTT.

This chain joins TRBV4-2 and TRBJ1-1; TRBD1 aligns across 8 bases. The germline V gene has CDR1 LGHNA and CDR2 YNFKEQ. Losses at the gene ends were 5 bases for V and 0 bases for J; bases not matched to a gene: 5. CDR3 length: 15 amino acids. The CDR3 DNA reads TGTGCCAGCAGCGCCCGACAGGGGATGAACACTGAAGCTTTCTTT. This gives the protein CASSARQGMNTEAFF.

This chain joins TRBV20-1 and TRBJ2-3, with 8 bases that match TRBD2. Germline CDR1 DFQATT, CDR2 SNEGSKA (reference sequence). CDR3 length equals 14 residues. Trimming took 6 bases from V and 1 from J; bases not matched to a gene: 6. Here the CDR3 reads CSALLAARTDTQYF. DNA of the CDR3: TGCAGTGCCCTACTAGCGGCCCGCACAGATACGCAGTATTTT.